The entry below describes one TCR beta chain. The data derive from a study of blood T cell repertoires in COVID-19. Across the study: Acute and convalescent COVID-19 specimens originated in the United States, Italy and Spain. The analysed material was cDNA or gDNA that came from T cells, B-cell-depleted T cells, or PBMCs.

Source study methods: From reference gene primer amplification, estimates of nucleated cell counts were derived. This table comes from immunoSEQ multiplex PCR, and its TCRdb copy is limited to in-frame clones, with some not included. The D gene and trimming were derived from the DNA, and the V and J assignments and clone size from that table. Counted here are 200,000 to 300,000 clones, around 84% occurring once; the ten biggest clones make up 4% to 4.5%. V lost 10 bases and J 3 bases, leaving 18 bases between the germline ends. The CDR3 has 14 residues. Germline CDR1 and CDR2: MGHDK and SYGVNS. Sequencing used peripheral blood. The source is a man in his fifties or sixties with acute or convalescent COVID-19. The chain carries TRBV25-1 and TRBJ1-1; D may be TRBD1 (6 bases). CDR3 amino acids: CATTTLGGHTEAFF. As DNA, the CDR3 is TGTGCCACCACCACCCTCGGGGGGCACACTGAAGCTTTCTTT.